Below are 13 T cell receptor beta chains sequenced from a single sample in a study of cytomegalovirus exposure and HLA in healthy donors. A multiplex PCR was run with 60 Vbeta primers and 13 Jbeta primers. Some clones are missing from TCRdb's copy, which holds only in-frame ones; the method was immunoSEQ multiplex PCR. The sample lists under 250,000 clones; around 77% were seen once. Sequencing was performed on PBMCs. The receptor source for this set is a woman aged 25 to 39 in good health and CMV-seronegative.

The chain is built from TRBV29-1 and TRBJ1-1; D is ambiguous. The CDR3 spans 14 residues. CDR1 is SQVTM and CDR2 is ANQGSEA in the germline V gene. V gave up 0 bases and J gave up 0 bases, with 8 bases separating them. CDR3 nucleotides: TGCAGCGTTGAAGAAGACACCGTGAACACTGAAGCTTTCTTT. Translated: CSVEEDTVNTEAFF.

This clone came up many times. This chain links TRBV6-1 with TRBJ2-7; 9 nucleotides line up with TRBD2. The V gene's germline CDR1 is MNHNS and CDR2 SASEGT. The CDR3 runs to 15 residues. V was clipped by 5 bases and J by 1 base; unmatched bases: 6. CDR3 amino acids: CASSKELAGSYEQYF. In DNA, the CDR3 is TGTGCCAGCAGTAAAGAACTAGCGGGTTCCTACGAGCAGTACTTC.

This clone has just one count. The rearrangement joins TRBV18 to TRBJ2-5; maybe TRBD2 (6 bases). Deletions cut 2 bases from V and 8 bases from J, with 15 bases between. The CDR3 totals 14 residues. Germline V gene data show CDR1 as KGHSH and CDR2 as LQKENI. The CDR3 DNA is TGTGCCAGCTCACCAACGAAATCCGGGAGCACCCAGTACTTC. Amino acid sequence: CASSPTKSGSTQYF.

This clone was observed a single time. This chain uses TRBV4-2 with TRBJ1-5, with 9 bases matching TRBD1. V lost 3 bases, J lost 3 bases, and 9 bases stayed unmatched. Germline-derived CDR1 and CDR2 are LGHNA and YNFKEQ. The CDR3 is 17 residues long. The CDR3 spells CASSHGQGRRNNQPQHF. The CDR3 coding sequence is TGTGCCAGCAGCCACGGACAGGGGAGAAGAAACAATCAGCCCCAGCATTTT.

The V and J genes are TRBV29-1 and TRBJ1-4; D may be TRBD1 (6 bases). The CDR3 spans 13 residues. Per the germline V gene, CDR1 is SQVTM and CDR2 is ANQGSEA. Trimming left V 6 bases short and J 13 bases short, with 21 bases between. CDR3 bases: TGCAGCGTCATCCCCTATGGGGGGGCAAGACTGTTTTTT. Residues: CSVIPYGGARLFF.

This clone appeared a few times. This sequence joins TRBV27 and TRBJ1-1; maybe TRBD1 (5 bases). This CDR3 comprises 13 residues. Germline V gene lookup returns CDR1 MNHEY and CDR2 SMNVEV (reference sequence). V was pared by 8 bases and J by 6 bases, with 16 bases between. CDR3 loop: CASCRPGMPEAFF. The CDR3 coding sequence is TGTGCCAGCTGTCGTCCAGGGATGCCTGAAGCTTTCTTT.

The gene calls are TRBV28 and TRBJ2-1; 7 bases are a match to TRBD1. The V segment lost 6 bases and the J segment 7 bases; nucleotides outside the gene matches: 12. The CDR3 extends over 15 amino acids. The germline V gene has CDR1 MDHEN and CDR2 SYDVKM. The CDR3: CASSPGGSKGNEQFF. For the CDR3, the DNA is TGTGCCAGCAGCCCAGGGGGTAGTAAGGGGAATGAGCAGTTCTTC. The full variable domain, with the rest looked up from reference TRBV28 and TRBJ2-1, is DVKVTQSSRYLVKRTGEKVFLECVQDMDHENMFWYRQDPGLGLRLIYFSYDVKMKEKGDIPEGYSVSREKKERFSLILESASTNQTSMYLCASSPGGSKGNEQFFGPGTRLTVL.

The V call is TRBV7-3, the J call TRBJ2-5; a possible D gene is TRBD2 (5 bases). Germline values: CDR1 SGHTA, CDR2 FQGTGA. V was trimmed by 5 bases and J by 11 bases, leaving 18 bases between them. This CDR3 is built from 13 residues. The CDR3 is CASSPPWRSEQYF. The CDR3 nucleotides are TGTGCCAGCAGCCCCCCCTGGAGGTCGGAGCAGTACTTC. The variable domain in full, with the rest retrieved from reference TRBV7-3 and TRBJ2-5, is GAGVSQTPSNKVTEKGKYVELRCDPISGHTALYWYRQSLGQGPEFLIYFQGTGAADDSGLPNDRFFAVRPEGSVSTLKIQRTERGDSAVYLCASSPPWRSEQYFGPGTRLLVL.

The rearrangement links TRBV5-6 to TRBJ2-7, with a weak D call TRBD2 (6 bases). V lost 2 bases to trimming and J lost 0 bases, with 6 bases between them. Germline-derived CDR1 and CDR2 are SGHDT and YYEEEE. The CDR3 is made up of 13 amino acids. The CDR3 spells CASSFGSSYEQYF. Here the CDR3 DNA reads TGTGCCAGCAGCTTCGGGAGCTCCTACGAGCAGTACTTC.

The chain employs TRBV10-1 and TRBJ1-1; 9 nucleotides match TRBD1. Germline V gives CDR1 WNHNN, CDR2 SYGVQD (reference sequence). V shed 3 bases and J 11 bases; nucleotides not matched to a gene: 7. The CDR3 extends over 13 amino acids. The DNA of the CDR3 is TGCGCCAGCAGTGATTACGGACAGGGGAGCGCTTTCTTT. The encoded protein is CASSDYGQGSAFF.

This rearrangement joins TRBV18 to TRBJ2-7; possible D gene TRBD1, 5 bases. V was trimmed by 2 bases and J by 5 bases, leaving 10 bases between them. Germline V lookup: CDR1 KGHSH, CDR2 LQKENI. The CDR3 consists of 13 residues. This CDR3 is CASSPLDSHEQYF. In nucleotides, the CDR3 is TGTGCCAGCTCACCATTAGACAGTCACGAGCAGTACTTC.

V gene TRBV7-9 combines with J gene TRBJ2-7; D not certain. There are 14 residues in the CDR3. CDR1 and CDR2 from the germline V gene are SEHNR and FQNEAQ (reference sequence). V lost 4 bases and J lost 2, with 12 bases in between. The CDR3 DNA sequence: TGTGCCAGCAGCTCTCCGTATATTCCCTACGAGCAGTACTTC. Translating it yields CASSSPYIPYEQYF.

The V call is TRBV7-9, the J call TRBJ1-1, with a tentative D call TRBD1 (6 bases). V lost 5 bases, J lost 1 base, and 11 bases lay in between. Germline-derived CDR1 and CDR2 are SEHNR and FQNEAQ (reference sequence). The CDR3 is 14 residues long. Here the CDR3 reads CASSLQGGNTEAFF. The CDR3 coding sequence is TGTGCCAGCAGCCTACAGGGTGGGAACACTGAAGCTTTCTTT.